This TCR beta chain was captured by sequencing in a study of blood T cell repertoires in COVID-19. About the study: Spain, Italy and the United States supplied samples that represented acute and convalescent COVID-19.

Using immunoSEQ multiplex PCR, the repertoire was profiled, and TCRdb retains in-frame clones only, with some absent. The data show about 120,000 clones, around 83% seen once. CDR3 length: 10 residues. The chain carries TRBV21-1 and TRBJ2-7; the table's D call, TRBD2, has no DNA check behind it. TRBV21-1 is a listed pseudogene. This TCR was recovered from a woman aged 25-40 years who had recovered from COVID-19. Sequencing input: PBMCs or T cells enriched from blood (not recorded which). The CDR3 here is CASFSAEQYF. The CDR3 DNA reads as TGTGCCAGCTTTAGCGCCGAGCAGTACTTC.